Shown below are 14 T cell receptor beta chains from a single sample sequenced in a study of T-cell reconstitution after alpha-beta-depleted transplantation in children. A library of TCRbeta sequences, prepared with unique molecular identifiers, was generated. TCRdb reprocessed the PCR reads with MiXCR, giving one entry per CDR3 protein. Of roughly 400,000 distinct CDR3 sequences in the sample, approximately 41% were seen once. The sample here was PBMCs, taken before TCRalphabeta/CD19-depleted stem cell transplant. The receptors were sampled from a girl aged 2 to 9 with aplastic anemia, due to receive a stem cell transplant.

This CDR3 is CSAKPPVHSNQPQHF. Here the CDR3 DNA reads TGCAGTGCTAAGCCTCCGGTACATAGCAATCAGCCCCAGCATTTT. The V gene is TRBV20-1, the J gene TRBJ1-5, with D unclear. The CDR3 spans 15 residues. The germline gives CDR1 DFQATT, CDR2 SNEGSKA (reference sequence). V dropped 4 bases and J dropped 0 bases, with 13 bases sitting between them.

J is TRBJ2-1 and V is TRBV6-1; TRBD1 matches at 12 bases. Germline V lookup: CDR1 MNHNS, CDR2 SASEGT. This CDR3 has 14 amino acids. CDR3 bases: TGTGGGGCCTGGGACAGGGGGCGCATAAATGAGCAGTTCTTC. Translating it yields CGAWDRGRINEQFF.

This clonotype has more than one count but fewer than ten. This chain joins TRBV5-1 and TRBJ2-7; D may be TRBD2 (6 bases). The germline V gene encodes CDR1 SGHRS and CDR2 YFSETQ. Trimming shortened V by 0 bases and J by 0 bases, and 10 bases separated the two germline ends. The CDR3 is made up of 15 amino acids. The DNA for the CDR3 is TGCGCCAGCAGCTTGGTAGAGGGAGGCTCCTACGAGCAGTACTTC. It encodes CASSLVEGGSYEQYF. The full variable domain, its missing parts supplied by reference TRBV5-1 and TRBJ2-7, is KAGVTQTPRYLIKTRGQQVTLSCSPISGHRSVSWYQQTPGQGLQFLFEYFSETQRNKGNFPGRFSGRQFSNSRSEMNVSTLELGDSALYLCASSLVEGGSYEQYFGPGTRLTVT.

The chain carries TRBV16 and TRBJ1-2; D remains ambiguous. V was trimmed by 1 base and J by 0 bases, leaving 12 bases between them. In germline, CDR1 is KGHSY, CDR2 FQNENV. The CDR3 spans 16 residues. CDR3: CASSQFPQDTNYGYTF. The DNA of the CDR3 is TGTGCCAGCAGCCAATTTCCCCAGGATACTAACTATGGCTACACCTTC.

The V call is TRBV5-6, the J call TRBJ2-5, with D perhaps matching TRBD1 or TRBD2 (6 bases each). The CDR3 length is 14 residues. From germline, CDR1 is SGHDT and CDR2 YYEEEE. V lost 4 bases, J lost 5 bases, and 15 bases lay in between. CDR3 residues: CASSPGGPRETQYF. CDR3 in DNA: TGTGCCAGCAGCCCTGGGGGGCCGCGCGAGACCCAGTACTTC.

The CDR3 loop reads CASSLKRAGNEQFF. CDR3 in DNA: TGTGCCAGCAGTTTGAAGCGAGCTGGCAATGAGCAGTTCTTC. The genes are TRBV12-3 or TRBV12-4 and TRBJ2-1; D call uncertain. This CDR3 has 14 amino acids. Trimming shortened V by 3 bases and J by 6 bases, and 12 bases separated the two germline ends.

This chain uses TRBV5-1 with TRBJ2-3; 10 bases agree with TRBD2. The CDR3 is 16 residues long. V lost 0 bases and J lost 2; bases outside the gene matches: 3. Germline lookup yields CDR1 SGHRS and CDR2 YFSETQ. The CDR3 bases are TGCGCCAGCAGCTTGGATAGCGGGGGGCCCACAGATACGCAGTATTTT. Translation: CASSLDSGGPTDTQYF.

This clonotype has just one count. This may stem from a read error, because a much larger clone lies one nucleotide away. The J gene is TRBJ2-7, the V gene TRBV7-9; D possibly corresponds to TRBD2 (5 bases). V was pared by 5 bases and J by 4 bases, with 9 bases between. CDR3 length equals 12 residues. Germline values: CDR1 SEHNR, CDR2 FQNEAQ (reference sequence). CDR3 bases: TGTGCCAGCAGCCCCGGGGAGTACGAGCAGTACTTC. Translated: CASSPGEYEQYF.

V is TRBV6-5 and J is TRBJ2-7; D is perhaps TRBD1 or TRBD2 (5 bases each). The V gene lost 4 bases and the J gene lost 0 bases, with 16 bases spanning the gap. Germline V lookup: CDR1 MNHEY, CDR2 SVGAGI. This CDR3 has 16 amino acids. The CDR3 nucleotides read TGTGCCAGCAGTTCAGAGGGGCCCACCAACTCCTACGAGCAGTACTTC. Translation gives CASSSEGPTNSYEQYF.

The rearrangement links TRBV9 to TRBJ2-3, with a tentative D call TRBD2 (5 bases). This CDR3 is 15 amino acids long. The ends were cut back, 0 bases at V and 1 base at J, with 9 bases in the middle. Germline lookup yields CDR1 SGDLS and CDR2 YYNGEE. CDR3 bases: TGTGCCAGCAGCGTAGGAGGGCGTCGCACAGATACGCAGTATTTT. It translates to CASSVGGRRTDTQYF.

This clonotype was recorded a few times. The chain has TRBV6-1 and TRBJ1-1; D may be TRBD1 (6 bases). The germline CDR1 and CDR2 sequences are MNHNS and SASEGT. The CDR3 has 15 residues. Trimming cost V 6 bases and J 4 bases, with 18 bases left between them. CDR3 residues: CASSWSGGRGTEAFF. The CDR3 nucleotides are TGTGCCAGCAGCTGGTCTGGGGGCAGGGGCACTGAAGCTTTCTTT.

The V call is TRBV18, the J call TRBJ2-5; D may be TRBD1 (5 bases). CDR3 size: 13 residues. V was shortened by 3 bases and J by 3 bases, with 8 bases between the two germline ends. Per the germline V gene, CDR1 is KGHSH and CDR2 is LQKENI. CDR3 nucleotides: TGTGCCAGCTCACCGGCAGGGAAAGAGACCCAGTACTTC. Its protein product is CASSPAGKETQYF.

The chain joins TRBV12-3 or TRBV12-4 to TRBJ2-7; 8 nucleotides agree with TRBD1. J gave up 7 bases and V 3 bases, and 8 bases lay outside the gene matches. The CDR3 sequence is 14 residues long. The CDR3, as DNA: TGTGCCAGCAGTTTTGGCGCAGGGGGCGAAGAGCAGTACTTC. This encodes CASSFGAGGEEQYF.

This clonotype was seen at least ten times. This chain uses TRBV18 with TRBJ2-6; 7 bases map to TRBD1. After removal of 1 base from V and 0 bases from J, the junction contained 6 bases not matched to a gene. CDR1 and CDR2 from the germline V gene are KGHSH and LQKENI. CDR3 length equals 18 residues. CDR3 coding DNA: TGTGCCAGCTCACCACGGACAGGAACTCTCTCTGGGGCCAACGTCCTGACTTTC. Translation gives CASSPRTGTLSGANVLTF.